A selection of T cell receptor beta chains follows, all from one sample in a study of siplizumab effects on memory and regulatory T cells. The repertoire was sequenced with immunoSEQ multiplex PCR; TCRdb's copy has only in-frame clones and lacks some. Counted here are under 140,000 clones, more than 90% occurring once; the ten biggest clones make up approximately 1.2%. The specimen sequenced was CD4+ T cells sorted from blood. These receptors all stem from a human donor in good health. The conserved cysteine and the conserved F or W are not part of the CDR3 here. Each record gives: CDR3 protein, J gene, V gene.

CDR3 protein: ASIREAAGVNEAF
J gene: TRBJ1-1
V gene: TRBV2

CDR3 protein: AISGEGGHSTGELF
J gene: TRBJ2-2
V gene: TRBV10-3

CDR3 protein: ASSKFETVMNTEAF
J gene: TRBJ1-1
V gene: TRBV21-1

CDR3 protein: ASSQTESNQPQH
J gene: TRBJ1-5
V gene: TRBV7-9

CDR3 protein: ASSVGSGNNYGYT
J gene: TRBJ1-2
V gene: TRBV9

CDR3 protein: ASRGQGNTGELF
J gene: TRBJ2-2
V gene: TRBV6-5

CDR3 protein: AWMRRGSFTEAF
J gene: TRBJ1-1
V gene: TRBV30

CDR3 protein: ASSRGTAGELF
J gene: TRBJ2-2
V gene: TRBV5-8

CDR3 protein: ASRFGSSGYGYT
J gene: TRBJ1-2
V gene: TRBV7-9

CDR3 protein: ASSLAGAGMANEKLF
J gene: TRBJ1-4
V gene: TRBV28

CDR3 protein: ASSSTRANTGELF
J gene: TRBJ2-2
V gene: TRBV5-1

CDR3 protein: ASYPGGSLNTEAF
J gene: TRBJ1-1
V gene: TRBV5-1

CDR3 protein: ATSRASPEKLF
J gene: TRBJ1-4
V gene: TRBV15

CDR3 protein: ASLRDKLGTQY
J gene: TRBJ2-3
V gene: TRBV2

CDR3 protein: ASTPPSNEQF
J gene: TRBJ2-1
V gene: TRBV28

CDR3 protein: ASSLFERGYGYT
J gene: TRBJ1-2
V gene: TRBV7-9

CDR3 protein: ASSLVGTGGGETQY
J gene: TRBJ2-5
V gene: TRBV7-2

CDR3 protein: ASSQTGSYNEQF
J gene: TRBJ2-1
V gene: TRBV27

CDR3 protein: ASSLRTSGVTDTQY
J gene: TRBJ2-3
V gene: TRBV5-6

CDR3 protein: ASSLAPGGTGELF
J gene: TRBJ2-2
V gene: TRBV5-4

CDR3 protein: ASTTSGGPIGGELF
J gene: TRBJ2-2
V gene: TRBV19

CDR3 protein: ASSLRSSPLGGKNIQY
J gene: TRBJ2-4
V gene: TRBV11-2

CDR3 protein: ASSERGLGGPYEQY
J gene: TRBJ2-7
V gene: TRBV9

CDR3 protein: ASSLYGFYGYT
J gene: TRBJ1-2
V gene: TRBV7-2

CDR3 protein: ASAGGRADTQY
J gene: TRBJ2-3
V gene: TRBV5-1

CDR3 protein: ASSFTGGGEQY
J gene: TRBJ2-7
V gene: TRBV5-6

CDR3 protein: ASSLARLSFYNEQF
J gene: TRBJ2-1
V gene: TRBV7-8